The next 21 T cell receptor beta chains were all read from a single sample in a study of cytomegalovirus exposure and HLA in healthy donors. Amplification used 60 Vbeta primers and 13 Jbeta primers. Some clones are missing from TCRdb's copy, which holds only in-frame ones; the method was immunoSEQ multiplex PCR. The sample consists of about 130,000 clones, around 76% of them appearing once. The sample consisted of PBMCs. These receptor sequences come from a woman between 45 and 60 years old in good health and CMV-seronegative.

The chain has TRBV4-3 and TRBJ2-1; weak D call: TRBD2 (6 bases). This CDR3 is built from 15 residues. Germline assignment: CDR1 LGHNA and CDR2 YSLEER. Trimming took 1 base from V and 5 from J, leaving 12 bases between them. CDR3 sequence: CASSQARRGNNEQFF. The CDR3 DNA is TGCGCCAGCAGCCAAGCTCGGCGGGGTAACAATGAGCAGTTCTTC.

The V gene is TRBV7-2, the J gene TRBJ1-5; 10 nucleotides match TRBD1. CDR3 length: 15 amino acids. V shed 5 bases, J shed 3 bases, and the junction held 4 bases outside the gene matches. From germline, CDR1 is SGHTA and CDR2 FQGNSA. This CDR3 is CASSRDRGYNQPQHF. DNA of the CDR3: TGTGCCAGCAGCAGGGACAGGGGCTACAATCAGCCCCAGCATTTT.

The chain has TRBV10-3 and TRBJ2-2; D is possibly TRBD1 (5 bases). Trimming shortened V by 6 bases and J by 1 base, and 15 bases separated the two germline ends. The CDR3 consists of 16 residues. Per germline, CDR1 ENHRY and CDR2 SYGVKD. This CDR3 reads CAISQSSTGNTGELFF. In DNA form, the CDR3 reads TGTGCCATCAGCCAATCGAGCACAGGGAACACCGGGGAGCTGTTTTTT.

The V gene is TRBV30, the J gene TRBJ1-3, with 9 bases identical to TRBD1. Trimming removed 5 bases from V and 1 base from J; junction bases left unmatched: 0. CDR1 and CDR2 (germline): GTSNPN, SVGIG (reference sequence). CDR3 size: 13 residues. Here the CDR3 DNA reads TGTGCCTGGGGACAGGGGTCTGGAAACACCATATATTTT. Its protein product is CAWGQGSGNTIYF.

The chain joins TRBV5-6 to TRBJ1-4; 7 positions agree with TRBD1. Unmatched junction bases numbered 13, after V lost 7 bases and J lost 10 bases. The length of the CDR3 is 14 residues. CDR1 is SGHDT and CDR2 is YYEEEE in the germline V gene. This CDR3 is CASHRGQAGLKLFF. The CDR3 DNA reads as TGTGCCAGCCATAGAGGACAGGCCGGGTTAAAACTGTTTTTT.

The chain has TRBV30 and TRBJ1-4; 9 bases are shared with TRBD1. The J segment lost 6 bases and the V segment lost 2 bases, leaving 10 bases of the junction unmatched. Germline V lookup: CDR1 GTSNPN, CDR2 SVGIG (reference sequence). The CDR3 spans 16 residues. The CDR3: CAWSSTLGTGHEKLFF. CDR3 coding DNA: TGTGCCTGGAGTTCAACCCTCGGGACAGGGCATGAAAAACTGTTTTTT.

The rearrangement joins TRBV4-2 to TRBJ1-5; D not certain. Germline V gene data show CDR1 as LGHNA and CDR2 as YNFKEQ. CDR3 length: 15 residues. Trimming took 0 bases from V and 3 from J, leaving 9 bases between them. CDR3 sequence: CASSQERGVNQPQHF. DNA for the CDR3: TGTGCCAGCAGCCAAGAGCGGGGTGTCAATCAGCCCCAGCATTTT.

This clone is a singleton in its sample. This chain joins TRBV14 and TRBJ1-4; the match to TRBD1 covers 8 bases. The CDR3 runs to 16 residues. V was pared by 3 bases and J by 3 bases, with 6 bases of the junction left unmatched. The germline CDR1 and CDR2 sequences are SGHDN and FVKESK. DNA for the CDR3: TGTGCCAGCAGCCAGTCGACAGGGGACCCTAATGAAAAACTGTTTTTT. Translating gives CASSQSTGDPNEKLFF.

The CDR3 nucleotides read TGTGCCAGCAGTGATCCGAGACAGGGATACACCGGGGAGCTGTTTTTT. Translated: CASSDPRQGYTGELFF. This chain links TRBV6-1 with TRBJ2-2; 7 bases are a match to TRBD1. Unmatched junction bases numbered 7, after V lost 3 bases and J lost 3 bases. Germline CDR1 reads MNHNS; CDR2 reads SASEGT. The CDR3 totals 16 residues.

V gene TRBV6-5 combines with J gene TRBJ2-2, with D possibly being TRBD1 (6 bases). V lost 5 bases, J lost 9 bases, and 10 bases lay in between. The CDR3 consists of 12 residues. CDR1 and CDR2 (germline): MNHEY, SVGAGI. DNA for the CDR3: TGTGCCAGCAGTAACAGGGTACGGGAGCTGTTTTTT. It codes for CASSNRVRELFF.

This clone appeared a few times. This chain joins TRBV11-1 and TRBJ1-1; possibly TRBD1 for D (5 bases). Per germline, CDR1 SGHAT and CDR2 FQDESV (reference sequence). The CDR3 has 13 amino acids. Trimming pared 7 bases from V and 4 bases from J, leaving 13 bases between. In DNA form, the CDR3 reads TGTGCCAGCAAGCGGGGACTGAGCACTGAAGCTTTCTTT. It encodes CASKRGLSTEAFF.

The chain has TRBV6-4 and TRBJ2-2; 13 bases are a match to TRBD2. Unmatched junction bases numbered 6, after V lost 5 bases and J lost 6 bases. This CDR3 contains 16 residues. Per the germline V gene, CDR1 is MRHNA and CDR2 is SNTAGT. The CDR3 spells CASSPTSGRAAGELFF. The CDR3 DNA follows: TGTGCCAGCAGTCCTACTAGCGGGAGGGCCGCCGGGGAGCTGTTTTTT.

V gene TRBV19 combines with J gene TRBJ2-5; 12 bases are shared with TRBD2. V lost 4 bases to trimming and J lost 5 bases; unmatched junction nucleotides: 8. CDR1 LNHDA and CDR2 SQIVND come from the germline V gene (reference sequence). This CDR3 is 16 amino acids long. CDR3 coding DNA: TGTGCCAGTAGTAGCTCACTAGCGGGAGGATGGGAGACCCAGTACTTC. Translated: CASSSSLAGGWETQYF.

The chain carries TRBV6-5 and TRBJ2-1, with 7 positions matching TRBD2. This CDR3 has 16 amino acids. V was clipped by 0 bases and J by 2 bases; unmatched bases: 4. CDR1 MNHEY and CDR2 SVGAGI come from the germline V gene. The CDR3 here is CASSYSEAGAYNEQFF. Written as DNA, the CDR3 is TGTGCCAGCAGTTACTCGGAGGCGGGAGCCTACAATGAGCAGTTCTTC.

The chain combines TRBV28 with TRBJ1-1, with 9 bases matching TRBD1. V lost 10 bases to trimming and J lost 5 bases; unmatched junction nucleotides: 14. Germline-derived CDR1 and CDR2 are MDHEN and SYDVKM. The CDR3 runs to 15 residues. The CDR3 here is CATRERGQGRTEAFF. The CDR3 nucleotides are TGTGCCACCAGGGAGCGGGGACAGGGTCGGACTGAAGCTTTCTTT. The entire variable domain, with the rest obtained from reference TRBV28 and TRBJ1-1, is as follows: DVKVTQSSRYLVKRTGEKVFLECVQDMDHENMFWYRQDPGLGLRLIYFSYDVKMKEKGDIPEGYSVSREKKERFSLILESASTNQTSMYLCATRERGQGRTEAFFGQGTRLTVV.

The chain is built from TRBV29-1 and TRBJ2-7; 7 bases align to TRBD1. J lost 4 bases, V lost 5 bases, and 11 bases had no gene match. Germline V gene data show CDR1 as SQVTM and CDR2 as ANQGSEA. This CDR3 is built from 14 residues. In DNA form, the CDR3 reads TGCAGCGTTAGGGGACAGTGGGGCCTGTACGAGCAGTACTTC. This gives the protein CSVRGQWGLYEQYF.

This rearrangement joins TRBV7-8 to TRBJ2-7; D is unclear. Germline CDR1 and CDR2: SGHVS and FQNEAQ. CDR3 length: 13 amino acids. V was clipped by 5 bases and J by 3 bases, with 11 bases between them. This chain's CDR3 is CASSPGAYYEQYF. The CDR3 DNA follows: TGTGCCAGCAGCCCAGGCGCCTACTACGAGCAGTACTTC.

The V and J genes are TRBV6-5 and TRBJ2-3, with 7 bases that match TRBD2. The V segment lost 5 bases and the J segment 8 bases; nucleotides outside the gene matches: 7. Germline lookup yields CDR1 MNHEY and CDR2 SVGAGI. This CDR3 spans 13 amino acids. CDR3 in amino acids: CASSDSGGSTQYF. The CDR3 nucleotides read TGTGCCAGCAGTGATTCCGGGGGGTCTACGCAGTATTTT.

DNA of the CDR3: TGCGCCAGCAGCAACAGGATGCTTGAGCCCCAGCATTTT. This codes for CASSNRMLEPQHF. The J gene is TRBJ1-5, the V gene TRBV4-1; perhaps TRBD1 as D (5 bases). From germline, CDR1 is MGHRA and CDR2 YSYEKL. The CDR3 totals 13 residues. Trimming shortened V by 5 bases and J by 8 bases, and 13 bases separated the two germline ends.

The chain couples TRBV30 to TRBJ2-2; D gene unclear. Per the germline V gene, CDR1 is GTSNPN and CDR2 is SVGIG (reference sequence). The length of the CDR3 is 14 residues. The ends were cut back, 1 base at V and 4 bases at J, with 10 bases in the middle. CDR3 bases: TGTGCCTGGAGTGGTGGTCTCGGCACCGGGGAGCTGTTTTTT. Amino acids: CAWSGGLGTGELFF.

The chain has TRBV5-1 and TRBJ1-4; maybe TRBD1 (6 bases). This CDR3 has 16 residues. Germline V lookup: CDR1 SGHRS, CDR2 YFSETQ. Trimming cost V 4 bases and J 7 bases, with 20 bases left between them. This CDR3 reads CASSLEGVGWGEKLFF. The CDR3 region has the DNA TGCGCCAGCAGCCTCGAGGGGGTAGGGTGGGGTGAAAAACTGTTTTTT. Drawing the rest from reference TRBV5-1 and TRBJ1-4, the complete variable domain is KAGVTQTPRYLIKTRGQQVTLSCSPISGHRSVSWYQQTPGQGLQFLFEYFSETQRNKGNFPGRFSGRQFSNSRSEMNVSTLELGDSALYLCASSLEGVGWGEKLFFGSGTQLSVL.